This TCR delta chain was retrieved from a study of Vγ9Vδ2 T cells in congenital toxoplasmosis (dated by TCRdb to the early 2020s). At the level of the whole study: IgG, IgM and IgA serology, Western blot and an in-house interferon-gamma release assay were used to diagnose congenital toxoplasmosis. Repertoire sequencing was done on samples from infants at 2 months after birth and at 1 year of age. Gamma and delta chain CDR3 repertoires of sorted blood gammadelta T cells were compared between congenitally T. gondii-infected and uninfected infants. TCR sequencing covered roughly five infected and about 10 uninfected infants at 2 months, plus 3 infected and 4 uninfected infants at 1 year. Study-wide conclusions, independent of this receptor: Two months was the earliest age with enough suitable sample material for TCR repertoire analysis, so newborn repertoires were not sequenced. Both infected and uninfected infants showed high prevalence of a public TRGV9 clonotype. In roughly 2-month-old infants, germline-encoded fetal-type TRDV2 CDR3 sequences seemed to be more common in infected than in uninfected infants, which suggests a footprint of in utero expansion. At 2 months, TRGV9 and TRDV2 CDR3s of infected infants appeared to carry fewer N additions than uninfected infants, especially TRDV2-TRDJ1 sequences. Repertoire differences between infected and uninfected infants were less clear at 1 year of age than at 2 months.

Using SuperScript II, cDNA was generated through template-switch reverse transcription, with TRGC- and TRDC-specific primers combined in a single tube. The TRGC primer was designed so that it binds both the TRGC1 and the TRGC2 constant genes. The KAPA Real-Time Library Amplification Kit was used to amplify TRG and TRD, and AMPure XP beads were used for purification between steps. Index PCR with the Nextera XT Index Kit was used to add Illumina sequencing adapters. An Illumina MiSeq with the V2 300 kit was used to sequence the TRG and TRD amplicons, producing 150 bp paired-end reads. The original pipeline was this. Before further analysis, read quality was checked using FastQC version 0.11.8. Reads were mapped to GenBank TRG or TRD reference genes, and MiXCR version 3.0.3 was used to assemble CDR3 sequences. MiXCR defaults were kept, except that TRDD gene segments were assembled using 3 rather than 5 consecutive nucleotides. N additions, CDR3 length, J segment length and clonotype sharing between samples were all calculated using VDJtools version 1.2.1. CDR3 sequences that were out of frame or contained stop codons were removed from the analysis. To look for overlap, the infant repertoires were checked against previously published Vgamma9Vdelta2 repertoires from fetal, cord blood and adult blood. With CATT, TCRdb called clones again from the public reads; duplicate DNA rows were later joined. TCRdb's processing, not the authors' own work, is the source of the V and J calls. Recorded for this sample are about 710 delta-chain clones; roughly half of them occurred a single time. The ten top clones hold 25% of the sample.

Mothers of both infected and uninfected infants received the same treatment, using spiramycin and/or pyrimethamine plus sulfadiazine plus folinic acid. Every infant, whether infected or uninfected, was delivered at term, after more than 37 weeks of gestation. Roughly 1 mL of blood was used to isolate PBMCs by Lymphoprep gradient centrifugation, after which the PBMCs were cryopreserved in liquid nitrogen and shipped to Belgium. After thawing, PBMCs were labeled with Zombie NIR viability dye and stained with CD3, TCR gammadelta, Vgamma9 and Vdelta2 antibodies. CD3+ TCRgammadelta+ T cells were sorted on a FACSAria III with a mean purity of around 98%. For each sample, RNA was extracted from around 9,300 sorted gammadelta T cells with the RNeasy Micro Kit. The infants were born to mothers who were enrolled with primary T. gondii infection during pregnancy. Peripheral blood was collected from the infants at an outpatient microbiology and virology center in Pavia, Italy.

Sequences TSWWSYY (CDR1) and QGS (CDR2) are obtained from the germline V gene. The CDR3, cysteine through phenylalanine, is 14 amino acids long. Only CDR3 DNA is held: 42 bases, read in frame from base 1. About this clone: Its antigen remains unidentified. TCRdb attributes to this sequence the protein of a much larger clone, which differs from the DNA translation at residue 12; a read error is likely, and the protein displayed is translated from the DNA.

No J gene was named, though the V gene is TRDV1; the table's D gene call, TRDD3, was not cross checked with the DNA. The sample was gamma-delta T cells from blood. The sequence was obtained from a child under 10 years old born to a mother with Toxoplasma gondii infection during pregnancy, either congenitally infected or uninfected (not recorded which). The DNA reads TGTGCTCTTGGGGAACCAATCTACACCGATAAAATCATCTTT. Translated, it gives CALGEPIYTDKIIF.